These 22 T cell receptor beta chains came from one sample sequenced in a study of blood T cell repertoires in COVID-19. Assay used: immunoSEQ multiplex PCR; TCRdb lists only in-frame clones, some missing. This table holds 48,000 or so clones, over 75% found once. The specimen sequenced was peripheral blood. The receptors come from a woman of 80 years or more with COVID-19, enrolled during active disease.

The chain combines TRBV7-9 with TRBJ2-3; 14 bases agree with TRBD2. This CDR3 region has 17 residues. The trim removed 4 bases at V and 3 bases at J, leaving 6 bases unmatched. Germline V gives CDR1 SEHNR, CDR2 FQNEAQ (reference sequence). The CDR3 loop reads CASSSKGTSGRTDTQYF. The CDR3 nucleotides read TGTGCCAGCAGCTCCAAAGGGACTAGCGGGAGAACAGATACGCAGTATTTT. The full variable domain, in which reference TRBV7-9 and TRBJ2-3 provide the parts outside the CDR3, is DTGVSQNPRHKITKRGQNVTFRCDPISEHNRLYWYRQTLGQGPEFLTYFQNEAQLEKSRLLSDRFSAERPKGSFSTLEIQRTEQGDSAMYLCASSSKGTSGRTDTQYFGPGTRLTVL.

By its share, this clone is medium-sized. The chain carries TRBV5-1 and TRBJ2-2; 8 bases agree with TRBD1. The CDR3 loop spans 15 amino acids. The V gene's germline CDR1 is SGHRS and CDR2 YFSETQ. With V trimmed by 4 bases and J by 0 bases, 2 bases remained unmatched. CDR3 region: CASSPGQANTGELFF. CDR3 in DNA: TGCGCCAGCAGCCCGGGACAGGCGAACACCGGGGAGCTGTTTTTT.

The genes are TRBV24-1 and TRBJ1-2, with D possibly TRBD1 on 5 matching bases. The length of the CDR3 is 15 residues. With 4 bases removed from V and 4 bases from J, the gap between germline ends came to 15 bases. Per germline, CDR1 KGHDR and CDR2 SFDVKD. CDR3 residues: CATSDGPSGGYGYTF. CDR3 sequence (DNA): TGTGCCACCAGTGACGGTCCCTCCGGGGGCTATGGCTACACCTTC.

The chain couples TRBV3-1 (or the pseudogene TRBV3-2) to TRBJ1-3, with 7 bases aligning to TRBD1. The CDR3 extends over 15 amino acids. Germline V CDR1 and CDR2: LGHDT, YNNKEL (reference sequence). The J segment lost 5 bases and the V segment lost 4 bases, leaving 8 bases of the junction unmatched. CDR3: CASSRATGSRNTIYF. CDR3 bases: TGTGCCAGCAGCCGCGCGACAGGGTCGAGAAACACCATATATTTT.

The rearrangement uses TRBV3-1 (or the pseudogene TRBV3-2) and TRBJ1-1; D perhaps matches TRBD1 (6 bases). Trimming left V 3 bases short and J 1 base short, with 9 bases between. This CDR3 has 14 residues. CDR1 and CDR2 (germline): LGHDT, YNNKEL (reference sequence). The DNA for the CDR3 is TGTGCCAGCAGCCAGGGACACCAGAACACTGAAGCTTTCTTT. Its translation is CASSQGHQNTEAFF.

The chain has TRBV30 and TRBJ2-3; D possibly corresponds to TRBD2 (6 bases). The CDR3 has 13 amino acids. Trimming removed 0 bases at V and 7 bases at J, with 11 bases between. The V gene's germline CDR1 is GTSNPN and CDR2 SVGIG (reference sequence). This chain's CDR3 is CAWSVQTRHTQYF. DNA for the CDR3: TGTGCCTGGAGTGTACAGACTAGACATACGCAGTATTTT.

The V and J genes are TRBV19 and TRBJ2-7; 8 bases map to TRBD1. The CDR3 has 14 residues. Germline loops: CDR1 LNHDA, CDR2 SQIVND (reference sequence). Trimming at V came to 9 bases and at J to 2 bases, leaving 9 bases not matched to a gene. In DNA, the CDR3 is TGTGCCAGCACTGAACCAGGGGGCACCTACGAGCAGTACTTC. It codes for CASTEPGGTYEQYF.

This rearrangement joins TRBV6-4 to TRBJ2-1; no reliable D call. The germline V and J ends were trimmed by 2 bases and 5 bases, with 7 bases remaining between them. The germline V gene has CDR1 MRHNA and CDR2 SNTAGT. This CDR3 has 13 amino acids. The CDR3: CASSDDTHNEQFF. The DNA for the CDR3 is TGTGCCAGCAGTGACGACACCCACAATGAGCAGTTCTTC.

The gene calls are TRBV11-1 and TRBJ1-1; TRBD1 matches at 7 bases. The CDR3 is 15 amino acids. Losses at the gene ends were 5 bases for V and 0 bases for J; bases not matched to a gene: 6. The germline V gene encodes CDR1 SGHAT and CDR2 FQDESV (reference sequence). CDR3 loop: CASSRQGQLNTEAFF. The CDR3 nucleotides read TGTGCCAGCAGCCGACAGGGCCAATTGAACACTGAAGCTTTCTTT.

V gene TRBV11-1 combines with J gene TRBJ1-6; D is perhaps TRBD1 (5 bases). Between the trimmed V and J ends, which lost 3 bases and 5 bases, there was a span of 8 bases. Germline CDR1 reads SGHAT; CDR2 reads FQDESV (reference sequence). The CDR3 consists of 14 residues. Here the CDR3 reads CASSFRGNNSPLHF. Written as DNA, the CDR3 is TGTGCCAGCAGCTTCCGGGGGAATAATTCACCCCTCCACTTT.

The CDR3 DNA sequence: TGTGCCAGCAGCACGGGACTAGCGGGGCCCCTAATCTCCTACAATGAGCAGTTCTTC. This sequence encodes CASSTGLAGPLISYNEQFF. The rearrangement links TRBV14 to TRBJ2-1; TRBD2 aligns across 13 bases. The junction had 10 bases not matched to a gene; V was cut back by 5 bases and J by 0 bases. The CDR3 has 19 amino acids. CDR1 is SGHDN and CDR2 is FVKESK in the germline V gene.

The genes are TRBV5-1 and TRBJ2-7; D remains unclear. CDR1 is SGHRS and CDR2 is YFSETQ in the germline V gene. Trimming took 4 bases from V and 7 from J, leaving 15 bases between them. This CDR3 region has 13 residues. The CDR3 DNA reads TGCGCCAGCAGCAAGACGTCGGTCGGGGAGCAGTACTTC. This translates into CASSKTSVGEQYF.

V and J are TRBV9 and TRBJ1-1, with D hard to call. From germline, CDR1 is SGDLS and CDR2 YYNGEE. This CDR3 has 15 amino acids. The V gene lost 0 bases and the J gene lost 2 bases, with 11 bases spanning the gap. The CDR3 DNA follows: TGTGCCAGCAGCGTAGCCCGGGAGAAAAACACTGAAGCTTTCTTT. Its translation: CASSVAREKNTEAFF.

The V gene is TRBV5-8, the J gene TRBJ1-5, with D maybe TRBD1 (5 bases). This CDR3 has 17 residues. Between the trimmed V and J ends, which lost 0 bases and 6 bases, there was a span of 19 bases. Germline V lookup: CDR1 SGHTS, CDR2 YDEGEE. The CDR3 region is CASSLGATSGGVQPQHF. CDR3 DNA: TGTGCCAGCAGCTTGGGGGCAACCTCCGGGGGGGTTCAGCCCCAGCATTTT.

The J gene is TRBJ2-5, the V gene TRBV6-5, with no clear D. The ends were cut back, 1 base at V and 5 bases at J, with 11 bases in the middle. Germline lookup yields CDR1 MNHEY and CDR2 SVGAGI. The CDR3 runs 14 residues. The CDR3 here is CASSYWQAPETQYF. CDR3 nucleotide sequence: TGTGCCAGCAGTTACTGGCAGGCACCGGAGACCCAGTACTTC.

The rearrangement uses TRBV11-3 and TRBJ2-1; D is possibly TRBD2 (6 bases). The CDR3 totals 16 residues. The germline CDR1 and CDR2 sequences are SGHNT and YENEEA. V shed 4 bases and J shed 7 bases, with 20 bases lying between them. CDR3 sequence reads: CASSWGDSSRWNEQFF. CDR3 nucleotide sequence: TGTGCCAGCAGCTGGGGGGACTCCTCGAGGTGGAATGAGCAGTTCTTC.

In nucleotides, the CDR3 is TGTGCCAGCAGTTACGAGGCCCTCTGGCGCTATGGCTACACCTTC. It is translated as CASSYEALWRYGYTF. This chain links TRBV6-2 or TRBV6-3 with TRBJ1-2; D is undetermined. The V gene lost 2 bases and the J gene lost 4 bases, with 14 bases spanning the gap. The CDR3 length is 15 residues. CDR1 and CDR2 from the germline V gene are MNHEY and SVGEGT.

The chain recombines TRBV19 with TRBJ2-4; D is possibly TRBD2 (6 bases). Germline assignment: CDR1 LNHDA and CDR2 SQIVND (reference sequence). Trimming took 9 bases from V and 3 from J, leaving 12 bases between them. CDR3 length: 13 residues. The CDR3 region has the DNA TGTGCCAGCCGGGACTCCGGCAAAAACATTCAGTACTTC. This encodes CASRDSGKNIQYF.

This clone appeared a few times. J is TRBJ1-2 and V is TRBV12-3 or TRBV12-4, with 9 bases aligning to TRBD1. The CDR3 length is 13 residues. Trimming took 6 bases from V and 14 from J; bases not matched to a gene: 13. The CDR3 DNA is TGTGCCAGCAGGTTCCCGGGACAGGGAGGGAATACCTTC. Translated: CASRFPGQGGNTF.

The J gene is TRBJ1-2, the V gene TRBV4-1; the match to TRBD1 covers 9 bases. This CDR3 is 14 amino acids long. V trimming: 3 bases; J trimming: 6 bases; junction bases outside the gene matches: 5. The germline V gene has CDR1 MGHRA and CDR2 YSYEKL. The CDR3 DNA reads as TGCGCCAGCAGCCAGATTACAGGGGGCGATGGCTACACCTTC. It yields the protein CASSQITGGDGYTF.

A remark on this clone: An end of the junction does not agree with germline; a read error may underlie this. J is TRBJ2-3 and V is TRBV18, with 7 bases lining up with TRBD2. CDR3 length equals 20 residues. The germline gives CDR1 KGHSH, CDR2 LQKENI. The CDR3 DNA sequence: TGTGCCAGCTCACCGAGGACCATTGACGGGGGGATGGGGCCCACAAATACGCAGTATTTT. Amino acids: CASSPRTIDGGMGPTNTQYF.

The chain couples TRBV5-1 to TRBJ1-2; D possibly corresponds to TRBD1 (5 bases). Trimming cost V 0 bases and J 4 bases, with 13 bases left between them. CDR1 is SGHRS, CDR2 YFSETQ, per germline. CDR3 size: 15 residues. The CDR3 protein is CASSLAGGKVYGYTF. DNA for the CDR3: TGCGCCAGCAGCTTGGCCGGGGGAAAGGTCTATGGCTACACCTTC.